The rows below give T cell receptor beta chains drawn from one sample of a study of cytomegalovirus exposure and HLA in healthy donors. Sequencing used immunoSEQ multiplex PCR; TCRdb keeps in-frame clones, though not all of them. The sample records around 240,000 clones, 82% being singletons. The material sequenced was PBMCs. The receptors derive from a woman aged 40-49 years in good health and CMV-seropositive. Both conserved end residues are part of each CDR3. The D gene is left open where the match is weak. Only part of the rows carry a size: once, few, many, or a class if the clone is expanded.

.	TRBV29-1	.	TRBJ2-7	CSVVRWSDYEQYF	TGCAGCGTTGTCAGGTGGTCCGACTACGAGCAGTACTTC
.	TRBV12-2	.	TRBJ2-7	CASRSRLAGEVYEQYF	TGTGCAAGTCGCTCAAGACTAGCGGGAGAGGTCTACGAGCAGTACTTC
TRBD1	TRBV7-2	.	TRBJ1-2	CASSLTGESNYGYTF	TGTGCCAGCAGCTTGACAGGGGAAAGTAACTATGGCTACACCTTC
.	TRBV2	.	TRBJ2-1	CASATGEAFNEQFF	TGTGCCAGTGCAACTGGGGAGGCCTTCAATGAGCAGTTCTTC
.	TRBV30	.	TRBJ2-7	CAFRQANEQYF	TGTGCCTTCAGACAGGCCAACGAGCAGTACTTC
TRBD1	TRBV6-1	.	TRBJ1-2	CASSRDRGGYGYTF	TGTGCCAGCAGCCGGGACAGGGGAGGGTATGGCTACACCTTC
.	TRBV6-1	.	TRBJ2-2	CASSDEVGGNGELFF	TGTGCCAGCAGTGATGAAGTTGGGGGGAACGGGGAGCTGTTTTTT
TRBD2	TRBV2	.	TRBJ2-7	CASSSGLGSYEQYF	TGTGCCAGCAGTTCCGGACTAGGATCCTACGAGCAGTACTTC
TRBD2	TRBV5-1	.	TRBJ2-7	CASSIAGHPYEQYF	TGCGCCAGCAGCATAGCGGGACACCCCTACGAGCAGTACTTC
.	TRBV4-3	few	TRBJ1-2	CASSQALGARYGYTF	TGCGCCAGCAGCCAAGCATTGGGAGCGCGTTATGGCTACACCTTC
TRBD1	TRBV6-1	.	TRBJ1-5	CASSEEGTAINQPQHF	TGTGCCAGCAGTGAAGAAGGGACAGCAATAAATCAGCCCCAGCATTTT
TRBD1	TRBV29-1	.	TRBJ1-4	CSVGTGREKLFF	TGCAGCGTTGGGACAGGGCGAGAAAAACTGTTTTTT
.	TRBV7-2	.	TRBJ1-2	CASSLAEGRGNGYTF	TGTGCCAGCAGCTTAGCGGAGGGGAGAGGGAATGGCTACACCTTC
.	TRBV11-2	.	TRBJ1-1	CASRQQTAAFF	TGTGCCAGCAGGCAGCAGACTGCAGCTTTCTTT
.	TRBV29-1	.	TRBJ2-1	CSAVQSSYNEQFF	TGCAGCGCTGTACAGAGCTCCTACAATGAGCAGTTCTTC
.	TRBV7-2	.	TRBJ1-1	CASRGAGGGTEAFF	TGTGCCAGCAGGGGAGCGGGGGGAGGGACCGAAGCTTTCTTT
.	TRBV19	.	TRBJ1-1	CASSIRGQNTEAFF	TGTGCCAGTAGTATCAGGGGACAGAACACTGAAGCTTTCTTT
TRBD1	TRBV14	.	TRBJ1-2	CASSNLQGAGYGYTF	TGTGCCAGCAGTAATCTTCAGGGGGCTGGCTATGGCTACACCTTC
.	TRBV30	.	TRBJ2-5	CAWSIDSLSETQYF	TGTGCCTGGAGCATCGACAGCCTCTCGGAGACCCAGTACTTC
TRBD1	TRBV9	.	TRBJ2-7	CASSFRTGTGYEQYF	TGTGCCAGCAGCTTCCGGACAGGGACGGGGTACGAGCAGTACTTC
.	TRBV13	.	TRBJ2-1	CASSFRGGEQFF	TGTGCCAGCAGCTTTAGAGGTGGGGAGCAGTTCTTC
TRBD1	TRBV6-4	.	TRBJ1-1	CASSELEGAEVLTEAFF	TGTGCCAGCAGTGAATTGGAGGGGGCGGAAGTGCTCACTGAAGCTTTCTTT
TRBD2	TRBV19	.	TRBJ2-1	CASQTSGYNEQFF	TGTGCCAGTCAAACTAGCGGGTACAATGAGCAGTTCTTC
.	TRBV18	.	TRBJ1-2	CASSPVREGGYTF	TGTGCCAGCTCACCAGTCAGGGAAGGCGGCTACACCTTC
.	TRBV11-2	.	TRBJ2-7	CASSLAAGKNEQYF	TGTGCCAGCAGCTTAGCGGCAGGGAAAAACGAGCAGTACTTC
TRBD2	TRBV7-2	.	TRBJ2-7	CASSPGGEGLAHYEQYF	TGTGCCAGCAGCCCGGGGGGAGAGGGACTAGCGCACTACGAGCAGTACTTC
.	TRBV12-5	.	TRBJ2-2	CASGLTEELFF	TGTGCTAGTGGTTTAACAGAGGAGCTGTTTTTT
TRBD2	TRBV19	.	TRBJ2-3	CASSGGLAGTPSTDTQYF	TGTGCCAGTAGTGGCGGACTAGCGGGGACCCCTAGCACAGATACGCAGTATTTT
TRBD1	TRBV7-9	.	TRBJ2-1	CASSSPGQGYNEQFF	TGTGCCAGCAGCTCTCCGGGACAGGGTTACAATGAGCAGTTCTTC
TRBD1	TRBV9	.	TRBJ2-1	CASSASRDRVSYNEQFF	TGTGCCAGCAGCGCATCCCGGGACAGGGTTTCCTACAATGAGCAGTTCTTC
TRBD1	TRBV27	.	TRBJ1-1	CASSGQGGTEAFF	TGTGCCAGCAGTGGACAGGGTGGTACTGAAGCTTTCTTT
TRBD2	TRBV4-1	.	TRBJ2-7	CASSQGRLAGENSYEQYF	TGCGCCAGCAGCCAGGGCCGACTAGCGGGAGAGAACTCCTACGAGCAGTACTTC
.	TRBV5-1	.	TRBJ2-5	CASSAGLRIQETQYF	TGCGCCAGCAGCGCAGGACTTCGCATCCAAGAGACCCAGTACTTC
.	TRBV5-1	once	TRBJ1-2	CASSGRGNINYGYTF	TGCGCCAGCAGCGGGAGAGGGAATATTAACTATGGCTACACCTTC
.	TRBV5-1	.	TRBJ2-6	CASSLGTHSGANVLTF	TGCGCCAGCAGCTTGGGGACACACTCTGGGGCCAACGTCCTGACTTTC
TRBD2	TRBV5-6	few	TRBJ2-7	CASSNGLVQYF	TGTGCCAGCAGCAACGGACTAGTACAGTACTTC
TRBD2	TRBV6-4	.	TRBJ2-1	CASSVAGAGNEQFF	TGTGCCAGCAGCGTAGCGGGGGCGGGCAATGAGCAGTTCTTC
.	TRBV6-5	.	TRBJ2-2	CASSYGGAGTGELFF	TGTGCCAGCAGTTACGGGGGCGCCGGCACCGGGGAGCTGTTTTTT
TRBD2	TRBV30	.	TRBJ2-1	CAWRGGSPGGRVWNEQFF	TGTGCCTGGAGAGGTGGGTCACCAGGCGGGAGAGTGTGGAATGAGCAGTTCTTC
TRBD1	TRBV19	.	TRBJ2-2	CASSMDRGNTGELFF	TGTGCCAGTAGTATGGACAGGGGGAACACCGGGGAGCTGTTTTTT
.	TRBV5-4	.	TRBJ1-1	CASSLQSGVRAEAFF	TGTGCCAGCAGCTTGCAGTCAGGGGTTAGAGCTGAAGCTTTCTTT
TRBD1	TRBV5-1	.	TRBJ1-1	CASSYYTGGTEAFF	TGCGCCAGCAGCTACTACACAGGGGGCACTGAAGCTTTCTTT
.	TRBV5-1	.	TRBJ2-7	CASSLALQGSYEQYF	TGCGCCAGCAGCTTGGCTCTACAGGGCTCCTACGAGCAGTACTTC
TRBD1	TRBV7-9	.	TRBJ1-6	CASTGQGAAPSPLHF	TGTGCCAGCACCGGACAGGGGGCAGCCCCTTCACCCCTCCACTTT
TRBD2	TRBV7-9	.	TRBJ2-5	CASSLALGLAGGETQYF	TGTGCCAGCAGCTTAGCGCTGGGACTAGCGGGGGGAGAGACCCAGTACTTC
TRBD2	TRBV7-9	few	TRBJ2-3	CASSSGLAGGSDTQYF	TGTGCCAGCAGCTCCGGACTAGCGGGAGGGTCAGATACGCAGTATTTT
.	TRBV11-2	.	TRBJ1-6	CASSLGTGGNSPLHF	TGTGCCAGCAGCTTAGGGACGGGGGGTAATTCACCCCTCCACTTT